Following are 17 T cell receptor beta chains from one sample sequenced in a study of cytomegalovirus exposure and HLA in healthy donors. The assay was immunoSEQ multiplex PCR, and TCRdb's table has in-frame clones only and misses some. The repertoire holds 140,000 or so clones, over 80% seen once, with 3.5% to 5% in the top ten. The sequenced material came from PBMCs. These receptors came from a man younger than 30 in good health and CMV-seropositive.

The J gene is TRBJ1-2, the V gene TRBV28, with D possibly matching TRBD1 (6 bases). The length of the CDR3 is 19 residues. The V and J ends lost 5 bases and 3 bases respectively, with 28 bases between them. Germline V CDR1 and CDR2: MDHEN, SYDVKM. The CDR3 DNA is TGTGCCAGCAGTCCTTTCCCCGGGACACCAAGTTGGGTGGACTATGGCTACACCTTC. Protein: CASSPFPGTPSWVDYGYTF.

This clone was recorded a few times. The V and J genes are TRBV6-5 and TRBJ2-2; TRBD1 matches 9 bases. This CDR3 spans 14 amino acids. The germline gives CDR1 MNHEY, CDR2 SVGAGI. The V gene end was trimmed by 5 bases and the J gene end by 6 bases; junction bases not matched to a gene: 4. The CDR3 loop reads CASSVQGAAGELFF. CDR3 nucleotides: TGTGCCAGCAGTGTACAGGGGGCAGCCGGGGAGCTGTTTTTT.

The rearrangement uses TRBV27 and TRBJ2-7, with a possible D match to TRBD1 (6 bases). Deletions cut 6 bases from V and 4 bases from J, with 16 bases between. Germline CDR1 MNHEY, CDR2 SMNVEV (reference sequence). The CDR3 length is 14 residues. In nucleotides, the CDR3 is TGTGCCAGCAGACAGGGTGGGTCCGATTACGAGCAGTACTTC. This translates into CASRQGGSDYEQYF.

V usage is TRBV6-1 and J usage is TRBJ1-6, with a possible D match to TRBD1 (6 bases). Trimming took 1 base from V and 0 from J, leaving 13 bases between them. The CDR3 is made up of 18 amino acids. Germline values: CDR1 MNHNS, CDR2 SASEGT. CDR3 DNA: TGTGCCAGCAGTGAAGAAAGTCAGGGGTTCTCCTATAATTCACCCCTCCACTTT. This codes for CASSEESQGFSYNSPLHF.

The chain links TRBV7-8 to TRBJ2-7, with 7 bases lining up with TRBD2. With V trimmed by 5 bases and J by 1 base, 8 bases remained unmatched. The germline CDR1 and CDR2 sequences are SGHVS and FQNEAQ. CDR3 length equals 15 residues. CDR3 amino acids: CASSPTAGDSYEQYF. CDR3 sequence (DNA): TGTGCCAGCAGCCCTACGGCGGGGGATTCCTACGAGCAGTACTTC.

The rearrangement links TRBV7-9 to TRBJ2-7, with 9 bases aligning to TRBD1. Trimming at V came to 5 bases and at J to 6 bases, leaving 8 bases not matched to a gene. The CDR3 spans 14 residues. The germline gives CDR1 SEHNR, CDR2 FQNEAQ (reference sequence). CDR3 nucleotide sequence: TGTGCCAGCAGCCCTTCGGGACAGGGAGGCGAGCAGTACTTC. This codes for CASSPSGQGGEQYF. The variable domain in full, with the rest retrieved from reference TRBV7-9 and TRBJ2-7, is DTGVSQNPRHKITKRGQNVTFRCDPISEHNRLYWYRQTLGQGPEFLTYFQNEAQLEKSRLLSDRFSAERPKGSFSTLEIQRTEQGDSAMYLCASSPSGQGGEQYFGPGTRLTVT.

V and J are TRBV7-2 and TRBJ1-1; TRBD1 agrees at 7 bases. The germline CDR1 and CDR2 sequences are SGHTA and FQGNSA. The CDR3 runs to 15 residues. The junction had 12 bases not matched to a gene; V was cut back by 5 bases and J by 6 bases. The CDR3 coding sequence is TGTGCCAGCAGCCACCGTACAGGGGTGAGTCCTGAAGCTTTCTTT. Translation gives CASSHRTGVSPEAFF. The full variable domain, in which reference TRBV7-2 and TRBJ1-1 provide the parts outside the CDR3, is GAGVSQSPSNKVTEKGKDVELRCDPISGHTALYWYRQSLGQGLEFLIYFQGNSAPDKSGLPSDRFSAERTGGSVSTLTIQRTQQEDSAVYLCASSHRTGVSPEAFFGQGTRLTVV.

V is TRBV5-6 and J is TRBJ1-1; TRBD1 is a possible D gene (5 bases). The CDR3 spans 13 residues. V shed 4 bases and J shed 4 bases, with 11 bases lying between them. Germline V CDR1 and CDR2: SGHDT, YYEEEE. The CDR3 sequence: CASSIPRGTEAFF. CDR3 bases: TGTGCCAGCAGCATCCCAAGGGGCACTGAAGCTTTCTTT.

Concerning this clone itself: A junction end diverges from the germline sequence, so it may reflect a read error. The rearrangement joins TRBV2 to TRBJ1-6, with 9 nucleotides matching TRBD1. CDR1 is SNHLY, CDR2 FYNNEI, per germline. The CDR3 sequence is 15 residues long. CDR3 bases: TGTGCCAGCAGGGAAGGGACAGGGCGGGTTTCACCCCTCCACTTT. It encodes CASREGTGRVSPLHF.

This chain joins TRBV18 and TRBJ2-1; TRBD2 matches at 10 bases. The CDR3 runs 15 residues. The V segment lost 0 bases and the J segment 7 bases; nucleotides outside the gene matches: 3. The V gene's germline CDR1 is KGHSH and CDR2 LQKENI. This CDR3 is CASSPPSGGGNEQFF. The CDR3 nucleotides are TGTGCCAGCTCACCACCCAGCGGGGGGGGGAATGAGCAGTTCTTC. Full variable domain (missing parts from reference TRBV18 and TRBJ2-1): NAGVMQNPRHLVRRRGQEARLRCSPMKGHSHVYWYRQLPEEGLKFMVYLQKENIIDESGMPKERFSAEFPKEGPSILRIQQVVRGDSAAYFCASSPPSGGGNEQFFGPGTRLTVL.

V and J are TRBV18 and TRBJ1-1, with D unresolved. Germline CDR1 KGHSH, CDR2 LQKENI. V was shortened by 3 bases and J by 1 base, with 6 bases between the two germline ends. The CDR3 consists of 13 residues. The CDR3 bases are TGTGCCAGCTCACCGCCAGAGAACACTGAAGCTTTCTTT. It specifies CASSPPENTEAFF.

The chain uses TRBV19 and TRBJ2-6; no reliable D call. The CDR3 covers 18 residues. Per the germline V gene, CDR1 is LNHDA and CDR2 is SQIVND (reference sequence). Trimming stripped 6 bases from V and 3 bases from J, with 21 bases between. CDR3 amino acids: CASSHSRSLVGGANVLTF. The CDR3 DNA reads as TGTGCCAGTAGCCACTCCCGCTCCTTAGTTGGTGGGGCCAACGTCCTGACTTTC.

V gene TRBV5-4 combines with J gene TRBJ2-7, with 10 nucleotides matching TRBD2. The CDR3 sequence is 15 residues long. Per germline, CDR1 SGHNT and CDR2 YYREEE (reference sequence). J lost 7 bases, V lost 2 bases, and 9 bases had no gene match. CDR3 DNA sequence: TGTGCCAGCAGCTTATCTAGCGGGAGAGCGAGAGAGCAGTACTTC. It encodes CASSLSSGRAREQYF. The full variable domain, with the rest looked up from reference TRBV5-4 and TRBJ2-7, is ETGVTQSPTHLIKTRGQQVTLRCSSQSGHNTVSWYQQALGQGPQFIFQYYREEENGRGNFPPRFSGLQFPNYSSELNVNALELDDSALYLCASSLSSGRAREQYFGPGTRLTVT.

The chain is built from TRBV6-5 and TRBJ1-1; tentative D call: TRBD1 (6 bases). There are 11 residues in the CDR3. Germline V lookup: CDR1 MNHEY, CDR2 SVGAGI. V shed 6 bases and J shed 5 bases, with 7 bases lying between them. The CDR3 sequence is CASSQGTEAFF. CDR3 nucleotide sequence: TGTGCCAGCAGCCAGGGGACTGAAGCTTTCTTT.

In this sample, this clone turned up many times. The V gene is TRBV23-1, the J gene TRBJ1-6; D may be TRBD1 (5 bases). TRBV23-1 is an ORF for which the function is uncertain. V lost 8 bases to trimming and J lost 9 bases, with 17 bases between them. The CDR3 contains 14 residues. The CDR3 DNA reads as TGCGCCAGCGGGTTCAGGGAAAGCATTTCACCCCTCCACTTT. Residues: CASGFRESISPLHF.

V usage is TRBV6-5 and J usage is TRBJ1-1, with 7 positions matching TRBD1. V lost 6 bases and J lost 2; bases outside the gene matches: 6. The V gene's germline CDR1 is MNHEY and CDR2 SVGAGI. This CDR3 has 14 residues. CDR3 in amino acids: CASRAGTANTEAFF. The CDR3 nucleotides are TGTGCCAGCAGAGCCGGGACAGCTAACACTGAAGCTTTCTTT.

V gene TRBV5-1 combines with J gene TRBJ2-2, with TRBD2 as a possible D gene (5 bases). Trimming stripped 4 bases from V and 4 bases from J, with 11 bases between. The CDR3 sequence is 14 residues long. Germline-derived CDR1 and CDR2 are SGHRS and YFSETQ. CDR3 sequence (DNA): TGCGCCAGCAGCGGATCGGGAAGCACCGGGGAGCTGTTTTTT. Translation gives CASSGSGSTGELFF.